The 14 T cell receptor beta chains listed next were all sequenced from one sample in a study of T cell responses to AZD1222 COVID-19 vaccine. Method: immunoSEQ multiplex PCR; TCRdb's copy keeps in-frame clones and lacks some. The data hold about 120,000 clones, with approximately 85% observed a single time. The sample here was peripheral blood, taken on day 0 of MenACWY control vaccination. The receptors derive from an adult in good health.

The V and J genes are TRBV13 and TRBJ1-6; 7 bases line up with TRBD1. Germline assignment: CDR1 PRHDT and CDR2 FYEKMQ (reference sequence). The V and J ends lost 0 bases and 10 bases, in that order; junction bases with no gene match: 3. The CDR3 extends over 14 amino acids. The CDR3 DNA reads as TGTGCCAGCAGCTTAGGCCTACAGGGGTCACCCCTCCACTTT. Its translation is CASSLGLQGSPLHF.

The chain has TRBV5-4 and TRBJ2-5; 10 bases agree with TRBD1. CDR3 size: 14 residues. CDR1 and CDR2 from the germline V gene are SGHNT and YYREEE (reference sequence). Unmatched junction bases numbered 4, after V lost 4 bases and J lost 4 bases. Here the CDR3 reads CASSGWTGGETQYF. The CDR3 bases are TGTGCCAGCAGCGGTTGGACAGGGGGAGAGACCCAGTACTTC. Looking up the rest from reference TRBV5-4 and TRBJ2-5 gives the full variable domain: ETGVTQSPTHLIKTRGQQVTLRCSSQSGHNTVSWYQQALGQGPQFIFQYYREEENGRGNFPPRFSGLQFPNYSSELNVNALELDDSALYLCASSGWTGGETQYFGPGTRLLVL.

The chain links TRBV9 to TRBJ2-5; D not certain. Germline V gene lookup returns CDR1 SGDLS and CDR2 YYNGEE. The V end lost 2 bases, the J end lost 5 bases, and 13 bases lay between the germline ends. This CDR3 region has 14 residues. CDR3 amino acids: CASSVGPLGETQYF. CDR3 nucleotide sequence: TGTGCCAGCAGCGTTGGTCCCCTGGGCGAGACCCAGTACTTC.

The chain carries TRBV9 and TRBJ2-7, with TRBD2 matching over 7 bases. Germline V gene lookup returns CDR1 SGDLS and CDR2 YYNGEE. The J segment lost 3 bases and the V segment lost 3 bases, leaving 12 bases of the junction unmatched. CDR3 size: 16 residues. The CDR3 loop is CASSAADGGNRYEQYF. The CDR3 coding sequence is TGTGCCAGCAGCGCCGCCGACGGGGGGAACCGCTACGAGCAGTACTTC.

This rearrangement joins TRBV5-1 to TRBJ2-5; D is possibly TRBD1 or TRBD2 (5 bases each). Germline V gene data show CDR1 as SGHRS and CDR2 as YFSETQ. The CDR3 has 14 residues. V was clipped by 4 bases and J by 5 bases, with 15 bases between them. CDR3 residues: CASSTEPGRETQYF. CDR3 in DNA: TGCGCCAGCAGCACCGAGCCGGGGCGGGAGACCCAGTACTTC.

V and J are TRBV7-3 and TRBJ2-3; 9 bases fit TRBD2. This CDR3 spans 16 amino acids. The germline CDR1 and CDR2 sequences are SGHTA and FQGTGA. V trimming: 0 bases; J trimming: 6 bases; junction bases outside the gene matches: 7. The CDR3 reads CASSLTPAGGPDTQYF. The CDR3 coding sequence is TGTGCCAGCAGCTTAACCCCAGCGGGGGGCCCGGATACGCAGTATTTT.

The chain carries TRBV7-8 and TRBJ1-5; 7 positions match TRBD1. Losses at the gene ends were 1 base for V and 7 bases for J; bases not matched to a gene: 7. This CDR3 has 15 amino acids. Germline CDR1 and CDR2: SGHVS and FQNEAQ. The CDR3 here is CASSLVGGGGQPQHF. CDR3 nucleotide sequence: TGTGCCAGCAGCTTAGTGGGAGGGGGCGGACAGCCCCAGCATTTT.

CDR3 sequence: CATEGGSTDTQYF. For the CDR3, the DNA is TGTGCCACCGAGGGGGGTAGCACAGATACGCAGTATTTT. This sequence joins TRBV24-1 and TRBJ2-3; the D call may be TRBD1 or TRBD2 (6 bases each). This CDR3 comprises 13 residues. From germline, CDR1 is KGHDR and CDR2 SFDVKD. V was clipped by 9 bases and J by 0 bases, with 9 bases between them.

The chain employs TRBV7-2 and TRBJ1-5; weak D call: TRBD1 (5 bases). Looked up from germline, CDR1 is SGHTA and CDR2 is FQGNSA. This CDR3 has 17 residues. Trimming removed 1 base at V and 4 bases at J, with 17 bases between. The CDR3 reads CASSLDGPGTANQPQHF. In DNA form, the CDR3 reads TGTGCCAGCAGCTTAGACGGCCCAGGGACGGCTAATCAGCCCCAGCATTTT.

The chain is built from TRBV6-2 or TRBV6-3 and TRBJ1-5, with a tentative D call TRBD1 (5 bases). Germline assignment: CDR1 MNHEY and CDR2 SVGEGT. This CDR3 comprises 14 residues. The V and J ends lost 2 bases and 3 bases respectively, with 8 bases between them. Written as DNA, the CDR3 is TGTGCCAGCAGTTACGGGGCATCCAATCAGCCCCAGCATTTT. This sequence encodes CASSYGASNQPQHF.

The J gene is TRBJ2-5, the V gene TRBV19; the D is unclear. Germline values: CDR1 LNHDA, CDR2 SQIVND (reference sequence). V was clipped by 0 bases and J by 5 bases, with 13 bases between them. This CDR3 comprises 15 residues. In nucleotides, the CDR3 is TGTGCCAGTAGTATAGATGTCGGAGAAAGGGAGACCCAGTACTTC. This gives the protein CASSIDVGERETQYF.

This rearrangement joins TRBV4-1 to TRBJ1-4; no clear D. V lost 1 base, J lost 8 bases, and 11 bases lay in between. Germline V gene data show CDR1 as MGHRA and CDR2 as YSYEKL. The CDR3 covers 14 residues. The chain's CDR3 is CASSQAGNREKLFF. In nucleotides, the CDR3 is TGCGCCAGCAGCCAAGCGGGCAACCGAGAAAAACTGTTTTTT.

This clone was seen once. The chain carries TRBV10-3 and TRBJ1-1; D gene unclear. V was trimmed by 0 bases and J by 7 bases, leaving 9 bases between them. CDR3 size: 13 residues. The germline gives CDR1 ENHRY, CDR2 SYGVKD. The CDR3 sequence: CAISESVGSEAFF. The CDR3, as DNA: TGTGCCATCAGTGAGTCTGTTGGGAGTGAAGCTTTCTTT.

The V call is TRBV6-2 or TRBV6-3, the J call TRBJ2-7, with D perhaps matching TRBD2 (6 bases). V gave up 5 bases and J gave up 2 bases, with 16 bases separating them. CDR1 and CDR2 from the germline V gene are MNHEY and SVGEGT. The CDR3 covers 15 residues. The CDR3 is CASSGGGAGTYEQYF. CDR3 in DNA: TGTGCCAGCAGTGGAGGCGGGGCCGGGACCTACGAGCAGTACTTC.